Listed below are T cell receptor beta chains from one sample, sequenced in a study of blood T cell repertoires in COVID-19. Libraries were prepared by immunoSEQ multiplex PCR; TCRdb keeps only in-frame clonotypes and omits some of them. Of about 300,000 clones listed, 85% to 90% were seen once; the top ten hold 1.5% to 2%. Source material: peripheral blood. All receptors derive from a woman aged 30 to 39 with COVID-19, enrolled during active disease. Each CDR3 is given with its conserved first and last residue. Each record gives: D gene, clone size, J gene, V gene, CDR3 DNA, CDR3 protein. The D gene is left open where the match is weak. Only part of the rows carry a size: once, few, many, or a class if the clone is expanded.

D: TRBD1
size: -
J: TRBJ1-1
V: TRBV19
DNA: TGTGCCAGTAGTTGGGGACAGGGGTTAGGCAACACTGAAGCTTTCTTT
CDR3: CASSWGQGLGNTEAFF

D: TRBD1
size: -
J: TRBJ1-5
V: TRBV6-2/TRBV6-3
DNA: TGTGCCAGCAGTACAGGGACAGGGCCATTAAATCAGCCCCAGCATTTT
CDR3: CASSTGTGPLNQPQHF

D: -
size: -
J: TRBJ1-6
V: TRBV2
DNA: TGTGCCAGCATCGGAGGGAATAACCCACCCCTCCACTTT
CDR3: CASIGGNNPPLHF

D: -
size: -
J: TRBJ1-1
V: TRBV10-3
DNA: TGTGCCATCAGTGTAACAGGGTGGAACACTGAAGCTTTCTTT
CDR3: CAISVTGWNTEAFF

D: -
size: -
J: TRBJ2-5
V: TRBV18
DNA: TGTGCCAGCTCACCGAGGGGGGAGACCCAGTACTTC
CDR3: CASSPRGETQYF

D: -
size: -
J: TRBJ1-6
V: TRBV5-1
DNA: TGCGCCAGCACAGGGGAGGGGTCACCCCTCCACTTT
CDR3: CASTGEGSPLHF

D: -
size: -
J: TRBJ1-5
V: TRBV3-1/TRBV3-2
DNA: TGTGCCAGCAGCCCGTCACCGGGTTTTAGCAATCAGCCCCAGCATTTT
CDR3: CASSPSPGFSNQPQHF

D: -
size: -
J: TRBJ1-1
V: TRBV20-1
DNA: TGCAGTGCTAGTCCAGGCAGGGACACTGAAGCTTTCTTT
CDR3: CSASPGRDTEAFF

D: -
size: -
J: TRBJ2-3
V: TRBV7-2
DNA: TGTGCCAGCAGCTTAAGCCCGACAGACACAGATACGCAGTATTTT
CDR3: CASSLSPTDTDTQYF

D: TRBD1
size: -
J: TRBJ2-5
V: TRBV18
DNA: TGTGCCAGCTCACCCACACAGGGGGCGACCGAGACCCAGTACTTC
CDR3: CASSPTQGATETQYF

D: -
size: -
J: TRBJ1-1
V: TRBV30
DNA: TGTGCCTGGAGCGCCCCGGGGGAGGACACTGAAGCTTTCTTT
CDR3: CAWSAPGEDTEAFF

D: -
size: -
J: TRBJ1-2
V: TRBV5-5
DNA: TGTGCCAGCAGCTTGACAGGAGCTAACTATGGCTACACCTTC
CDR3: CASSLTGANYGYTF

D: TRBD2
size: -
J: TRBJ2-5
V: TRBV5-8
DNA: TGTGCCAGCAGCTTTGGCGGGGGATCCCAAGAGACCCAGTACTTC
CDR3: CASSFGGGSQETQYF

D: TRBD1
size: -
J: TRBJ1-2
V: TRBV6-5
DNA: TGTGCCAGCAGAACTTTGGACAGGGCCTACTATGGCTACACCTTC
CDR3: CASRTLDRAYYGYTF

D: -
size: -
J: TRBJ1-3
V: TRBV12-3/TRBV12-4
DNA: TGTGCCAGCAGTTCCCCAGTGGGAAACACCATATATTTT
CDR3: CASSSPVGNTIYF

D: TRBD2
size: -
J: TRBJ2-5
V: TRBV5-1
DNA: TGCGCCAGCAGCATCGGGACTAGCGGCTTACAAGAGACCCAGTACTTC
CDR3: CASSIGTSGLQETQYF

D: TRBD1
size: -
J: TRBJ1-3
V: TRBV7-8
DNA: TGTGCCAGCAGCCCACCAGGGGGAAGTGGAAACACCATATATTTT
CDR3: CASSPPGGSGNTIYF

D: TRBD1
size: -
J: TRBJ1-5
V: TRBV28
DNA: TGTGCCAGCAGTCAGGGGGCGGTTCAGCCCCAGCATTTT
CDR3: CASSQGAVQPQHF

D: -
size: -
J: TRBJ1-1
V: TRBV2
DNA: TGTGCCAGCAGGGCCAGGGCGGCGAAAGGAGCTTTCTTT
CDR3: CASRARAAKGAFF

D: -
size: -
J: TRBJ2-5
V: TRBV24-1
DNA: TGTGCCACCAGTTCTTCGCAGTGGGAGACCCAGTACTTC
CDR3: CATSSSQWETQYF

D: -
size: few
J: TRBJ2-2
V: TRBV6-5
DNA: TGTGCCAGCAGTTACGGGACTCTTCGGGGCACCGGGGAGCTGTTTTTT
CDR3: CASSYGTLRGTGELFF

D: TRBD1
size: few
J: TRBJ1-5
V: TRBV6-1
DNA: TGTGCCAGCAGTGAAGAAGGGACAGGGTTTCAGCCCCAGCATTTT
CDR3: CASSEEGTGFQPQHF

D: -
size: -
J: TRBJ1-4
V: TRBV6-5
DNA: TGTGCCAGCACTGCGGGGGGGTTTAATGAAAAACTGTTTTTT
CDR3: CASTAGGFNEKLFF

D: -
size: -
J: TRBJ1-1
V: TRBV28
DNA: TGTGCCAGCAGTGTCGGGGTCCGGGGAGCTTTCTTT
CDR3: CASSVGVRGAFF

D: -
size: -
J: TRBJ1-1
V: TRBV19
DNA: TGTGCCAGTAGTATATCCAGGAAGAGGGCTGAAGCTTTCTTT
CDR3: CASSISRKRAEAFF

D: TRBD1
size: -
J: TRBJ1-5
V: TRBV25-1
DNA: TGTGCCAGCAGGGGGACAGGGGGTTATCAGCCCCAGCATTTT
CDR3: CASRGTGGYQPQHF

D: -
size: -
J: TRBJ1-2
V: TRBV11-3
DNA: TGTGCCAGCAGCCCCCGTCGGGGTTTTGGGTATGGCTACACCTTC
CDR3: CASSPRRGFGYGYTF

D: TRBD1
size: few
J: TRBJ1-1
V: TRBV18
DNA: TGTGCCAGCTCAGGTACAGGGGCCACTGAAGCTTTCTTT
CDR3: CASSGTGATEAFF

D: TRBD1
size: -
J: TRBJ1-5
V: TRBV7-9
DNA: TGTGCCAGCAGCTTGGCCGGGACAGGCCAGCCCCAGCATTTT
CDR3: CASSLAGTGQPQHF

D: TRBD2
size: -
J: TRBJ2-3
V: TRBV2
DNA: TGTGCCAGCAGTGAGGAAAGCGGGGGCCTCACAGATACGCAGTATTTT
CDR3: CASSEESGGLTDTQYF

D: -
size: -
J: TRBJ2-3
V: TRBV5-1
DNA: TGCGCCAGCTCCCTCGGGAGGGGGCCATCAGATACGCAGTATTTT
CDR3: CASSLGRGPSDTQYF

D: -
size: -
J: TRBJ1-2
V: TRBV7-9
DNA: TGTGCCAGCAGACCGGGGGGGAGTAATGGCTACACCTTC
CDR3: CASRPGGSNGYTF

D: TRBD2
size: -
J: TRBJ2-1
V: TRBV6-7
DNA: TGTGCCAGCAGTTCCACGACAGCGGGGGACGGTGAGCAGTTCTTC
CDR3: CASSSTTAGDGEQFF

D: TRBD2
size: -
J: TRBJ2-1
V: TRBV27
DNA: TGTGCCAGCAGTTTGGGCGGGGGCAATGAGCAGTTCTTC
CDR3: CASSLGGGNEQFF

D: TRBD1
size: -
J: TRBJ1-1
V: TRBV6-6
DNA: TGTGCCAGCAGTACCCCGGGACAGCCGAACACTGAAGCTTTCTTT
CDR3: CASSTPGQPNTEAFF

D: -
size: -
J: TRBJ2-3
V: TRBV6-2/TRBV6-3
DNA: TGTGCCAGCAGTTATATTTCAGGGTTCTATGCAGATACGCAGTATTTT
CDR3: CASSYISGFYADTQYF

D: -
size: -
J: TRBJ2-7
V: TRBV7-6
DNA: TGTGCCAGCAGAAAAGACACACTCTCCTACGAGCAGTACTTC
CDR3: CASRKDTLSYEQYF

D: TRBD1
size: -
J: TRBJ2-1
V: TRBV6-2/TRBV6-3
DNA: TGTGCCAGCAGCGACCCCGCAAAACCTACAGGGGGTCCTTTTAACGAGCAGTTCTTC
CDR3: CASSDPAKPTGGPFNEQFF

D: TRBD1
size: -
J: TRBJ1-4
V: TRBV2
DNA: TGTGCCAGCAAAGGCCTTAGGGGGACAGGTGGATTGCCGGGCTCCCATTCAACTAATGAAAAACTGTTTTTT
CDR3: CASKGLRGTGGLPGSHSTNEKLFF

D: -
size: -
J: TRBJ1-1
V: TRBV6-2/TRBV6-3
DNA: TGTGCCAGCAGTTCAGGACACAAGAACACTGAAGCTTTCTTT
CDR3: CASSSGHKNTEAFF

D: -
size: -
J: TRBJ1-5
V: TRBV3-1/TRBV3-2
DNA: TGTGCCAGCAGCCAGGACAGACATCAGCCCCAGCATTTT
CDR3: CASSQDRHQPQHF

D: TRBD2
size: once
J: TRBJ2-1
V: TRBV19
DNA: TGTGCCAGTAGGCCGACTAGCGGGGGCTCCTACAATGAGCAGTTCTTC
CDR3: CASRPTSGGSYNEQFF

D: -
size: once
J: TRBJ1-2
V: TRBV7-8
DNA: TGTGCCAGCAGCTTATCACAGGCGAACTATGGCTACACCTTC
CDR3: CASSLSQANYGYTF

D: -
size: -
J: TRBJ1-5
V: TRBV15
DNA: TGTGCCACCAGCAGAAGCCAGGATCAGCCCCAGCATTTT
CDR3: CATSRSQDQPQHF

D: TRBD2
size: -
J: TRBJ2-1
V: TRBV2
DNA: TGTGCCAGCAAAACGACTAGCGGGGCTCGCCTAAGCTCCTACAATGAGCAGTTCTTC
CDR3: CASKTTSGARLSSYNEQFF

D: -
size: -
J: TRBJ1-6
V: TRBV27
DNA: TGTGCCAGCAGGTTCGGGGGATCACCCCTCCACTTT
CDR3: CASRFGGSPLHF

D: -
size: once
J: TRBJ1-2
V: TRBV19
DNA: TGTGCCAGTAGTCAGCCGGGACATCCCCTCTCGGGCTATGGCTACACCTTC
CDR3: CASSQPGHPLSGYGYTF

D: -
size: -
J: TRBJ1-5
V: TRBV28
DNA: TGTGCCAGCAATCCCTGGACAGTTAGCAATCAGCCCCAGCATTTT
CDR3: CASNPWTVSNQPQHF

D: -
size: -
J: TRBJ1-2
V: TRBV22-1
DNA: TGTCCTGGGAGCGCACGTTTCGTACAGGGCACTAACTATGGCTACACCTTC
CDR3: CPGSARFVQGTNYGYTF

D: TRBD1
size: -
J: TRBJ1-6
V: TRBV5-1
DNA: TGCGCCAGCAGCTTGGGATTCGCACTGACAGGGAATTCACCCCTCCACTTT
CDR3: CASSLGFALTGNSPLHF

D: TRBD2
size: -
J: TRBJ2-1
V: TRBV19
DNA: TGTGCCAGTAGTATAACGGGACTAGGATCCTACAATGAGCAGTTCTTC
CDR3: CASSITGLGSYNEQFF

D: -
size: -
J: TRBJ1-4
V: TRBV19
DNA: TGTGCCAGTACAGGATATGAAAAACTGTTTTTT
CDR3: CASTGYEKLFF

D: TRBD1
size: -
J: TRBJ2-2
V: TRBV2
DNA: TGTGCCAGCAGTGGACAGGGGGCAGGCACCGGGGAGCTGTTTTTT
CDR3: CASSGQGAGTGELFF

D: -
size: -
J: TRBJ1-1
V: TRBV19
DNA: TGTGCCAGTAGTATGGGCCAGGAAGCTTTCTTT
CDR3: CASSMGQEAFF

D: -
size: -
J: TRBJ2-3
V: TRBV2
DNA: TGTGCCAGCAGTGAATGGGGAGACTACACAGATACGCAGTATTTT
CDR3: CASSEWGDYTDTQYF

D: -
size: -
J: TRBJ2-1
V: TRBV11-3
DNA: TGTGCCAGCAGCTTAGTCAGCGGTGTCTGGGACACCGACAATGAGCAGTTCTTC
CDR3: CASSLVSGVWDTDNEQFF

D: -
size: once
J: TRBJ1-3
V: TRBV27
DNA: TGTGCCAGCAGTTTCAGGGGCCGGGGAAACACCATATATTTT
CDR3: CASSFRGRGNTIYF